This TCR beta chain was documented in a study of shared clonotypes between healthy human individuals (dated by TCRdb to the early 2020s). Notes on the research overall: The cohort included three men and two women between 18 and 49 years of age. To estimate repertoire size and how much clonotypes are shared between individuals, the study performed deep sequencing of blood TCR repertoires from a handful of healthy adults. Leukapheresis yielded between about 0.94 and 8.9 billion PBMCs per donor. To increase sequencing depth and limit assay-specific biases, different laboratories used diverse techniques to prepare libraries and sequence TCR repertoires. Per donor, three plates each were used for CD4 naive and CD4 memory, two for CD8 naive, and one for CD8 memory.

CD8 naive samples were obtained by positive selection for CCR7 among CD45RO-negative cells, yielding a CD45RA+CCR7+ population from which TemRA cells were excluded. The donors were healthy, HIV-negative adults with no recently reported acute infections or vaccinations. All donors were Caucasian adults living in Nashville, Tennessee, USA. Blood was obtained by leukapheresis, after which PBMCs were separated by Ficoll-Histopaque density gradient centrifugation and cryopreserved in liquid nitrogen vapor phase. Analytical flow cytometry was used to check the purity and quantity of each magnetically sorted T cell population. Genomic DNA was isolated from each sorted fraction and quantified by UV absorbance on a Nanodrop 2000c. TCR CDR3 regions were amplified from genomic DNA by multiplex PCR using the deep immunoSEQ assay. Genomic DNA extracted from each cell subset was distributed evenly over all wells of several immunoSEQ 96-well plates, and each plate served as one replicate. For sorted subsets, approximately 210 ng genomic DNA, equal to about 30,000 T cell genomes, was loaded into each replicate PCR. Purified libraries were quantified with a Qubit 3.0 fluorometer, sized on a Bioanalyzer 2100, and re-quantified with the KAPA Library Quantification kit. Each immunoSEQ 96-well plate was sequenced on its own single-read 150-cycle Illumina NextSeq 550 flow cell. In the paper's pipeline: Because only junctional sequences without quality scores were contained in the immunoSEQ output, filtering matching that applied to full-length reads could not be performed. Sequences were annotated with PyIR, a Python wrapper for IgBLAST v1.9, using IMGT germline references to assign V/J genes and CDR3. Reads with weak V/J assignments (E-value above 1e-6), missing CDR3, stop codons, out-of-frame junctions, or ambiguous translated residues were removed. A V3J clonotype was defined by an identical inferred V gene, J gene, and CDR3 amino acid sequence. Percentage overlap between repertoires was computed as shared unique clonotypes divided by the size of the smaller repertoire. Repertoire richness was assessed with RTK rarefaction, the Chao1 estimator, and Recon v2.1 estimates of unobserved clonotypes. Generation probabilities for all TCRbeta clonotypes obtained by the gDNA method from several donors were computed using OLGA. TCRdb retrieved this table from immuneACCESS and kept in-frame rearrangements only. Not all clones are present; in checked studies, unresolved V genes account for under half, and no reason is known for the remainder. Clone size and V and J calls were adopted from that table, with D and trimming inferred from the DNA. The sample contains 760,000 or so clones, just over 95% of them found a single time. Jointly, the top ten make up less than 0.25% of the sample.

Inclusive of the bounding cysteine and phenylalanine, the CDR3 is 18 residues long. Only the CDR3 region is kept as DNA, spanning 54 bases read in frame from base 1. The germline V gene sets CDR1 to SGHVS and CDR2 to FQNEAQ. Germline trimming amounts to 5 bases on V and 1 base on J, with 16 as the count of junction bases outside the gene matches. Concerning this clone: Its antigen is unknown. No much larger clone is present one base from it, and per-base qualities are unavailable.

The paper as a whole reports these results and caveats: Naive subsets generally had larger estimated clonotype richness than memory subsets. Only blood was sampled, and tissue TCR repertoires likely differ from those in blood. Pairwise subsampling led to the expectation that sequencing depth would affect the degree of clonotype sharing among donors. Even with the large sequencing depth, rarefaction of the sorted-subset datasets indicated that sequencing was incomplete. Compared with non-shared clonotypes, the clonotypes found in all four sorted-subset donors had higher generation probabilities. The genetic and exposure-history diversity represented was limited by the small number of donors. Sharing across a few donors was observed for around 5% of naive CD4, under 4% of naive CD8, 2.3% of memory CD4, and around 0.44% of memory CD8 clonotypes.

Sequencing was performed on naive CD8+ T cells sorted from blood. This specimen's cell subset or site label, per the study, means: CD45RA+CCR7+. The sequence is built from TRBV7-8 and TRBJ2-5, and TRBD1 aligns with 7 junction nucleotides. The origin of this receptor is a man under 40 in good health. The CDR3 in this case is CASSPRDREILGQETQYF. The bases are TGTGCCAGCAGCCCCCGGGACAGAGAGATTCTCGGCCAAGAGACCCAGTACTTC.